What follows are 22 T cell receptor beta chains derived from one specimen sequenced in a study of cytomegalovirus exposure and HLA in healthy donors. PCR was performed using 60 Vbeta and 13 Jbeta primers. The table came from immunoSEQ multiplex PCR; TCRdb's copy has only in-frame clones and leaves some out. The sample table includes about 170,000 clones. The sample taken for sequencing was PBMCs. These receptors came from a woman younger than 35 in good health and CMV-seropositive.

The CDR3: CASSRLRDRYYGYTF. CDR3 coding DNA: TGCGCCAGCAGCCGACTCCGGGACAGGTACTATGGCTACACCTTC. This chain joins TRBV10-1 and TRBJ1-2, with 8 bases that match TRBD1. The length of the CDR3 is 15 residues. Germline V gives CDR1 WNHNN, CDR2 SYGVQD (reference sequence). Losses at the gene ends were 6 bases for V and 3 bases for J; bases not matched to a gene: 9.

The chain uses TRBV11-2 and TRBJ2-1; D may be TRBD2 (5 bases). Germline loops: CDR1 SGHAT, CDR2 FQNNGV. The CDR3 is 14 residues long. The V gene lost 2 bases and the J gene lost 3 bases, with 8 bases spanning the gap. The CDR3 DNA follows: TGTGCCAGCAGCTTAACGGGGTACTACAATGAGCAGTTCTTC. Encoded protein: CASSLTGYYNEQFF. Variable domain in full (rest from reference TRBV11-2 and TRBJ2-1): EAGVAQSPRYKIIEKRQSVAFWCNPISGHATLYWYQQILGQGPKLLIQFQNNGVVDDSQLPKDRFSAERLKGVDSTLKIQPAKLEDSAVYLCASSLTGYYNEQFFGPGTRLTVL.

The chain joins TRBV5-5 to TRBJ2-7, with D perhaps TRBD2 (7 bases). The V and J ends lost 0 bases and 3 bases respectively, with 22 bases between them. This CDR3 region has 18 residues. The germline CDR1 and CDR2 sequences are SGHKS and YYEKEE (reference sequence). The CDR3 loop reads CASSLGGGRAGKLYEQYF. CDR3 DNA: TGTGCCAGCAGCTTGGGCGGGGGCCGAGCGGGGAAACTCTACGAGCAGTACTTC.

The chain recombines TRBV11-3 with TRBJ1-2; perhaps TRBD1 as D (5 bases). V lost 0 bases to trimming and J lost 3 bases, with 17 bases between them. The CDR3 is made up of 17 amino acids. Germline loops: CDR1 SGHNT, CDR2 YENEEA. This CDR3 reads CASSLDLGGGLDYGYTF. Written as DNA, the CDR3 is TGTGCCAGCAGCTTAGATCTCGGGGGAGGGCTCGACTATGGCTACACCTTC.

The chain links TRBV30 to TRBJ1-5; 9 bases match TRBD1. The length of the CDR3 is 17 residues. The V gene's germline CDR1 is GTSNPN and CDR2 SVGIG (reference sequence). J lost 2 bases, V lost 0 bases, and 8 bases had no gene match. This CDR3 is CAWSVQGASGGNQPQHF. The CDR3, as DNA: TGTGCCTGGAGTGTACAGGGGGCGAGTGGTGGCAATCAGCCCCAGCATTTT. Together with reference TRBV30 and TRBJ1-5, the CDR3 gives the full variable domain: SQTIHQWPATLVQPVGSPLSLECTVEGTSNPNLYWYRQAAGRGLQLLFYSVGIGQISSEVPQNLSASRPQDRQFILSSKKLLLSDSGFYLCAWSVQGASGGNQPQHFGDGTRLSIL.

The chain joins TRBV2 to TRBJ2-5; 7 bases are a match to TRBD2. This CDR3 is 11 amino acids long. From germline, CDR1 is SNHLY and CDR2 FYNNEI. CDR3 loop: CATGGGETQYF. As DNA, the CDR3 is TGTGCAACGGGCGGGGGAGAGACCCAGTACTTC.

The chain combines TRBV18 with TRBJ1-5, with D maybe TRBD1 (6 bases). Germline V gene sequence: CDR1 KGHSH, CDR2 LQKENI. V was cut by 6 bases and J by 11 bases, with 23 bases left in between. The CDR3 covers 15 residues. In DNA form, the CDR3 reads TGTGCCAGCTCCCCCGCGGCAGGGGATATGCAGGCCCAGCATTTT. Translation: CASSPAAGDMQAQHF.

V usage is TRBV5-1 and J usage is TRBJ2-3; 7 bases line up with TRBD2. Germline assignment: CDR1 SGHRS and CDR2 YFSETQ. The trim removed 3 bases at V and 0 bases at J, leaving 19 bases unmatched. The CDR3 is made up of 20 amino acids. The DNA of the CDR3 is TGCGCCAGCAGCTACCCAGGCCCGGGAGGCAGGCTACCTAGCACAGATACGCAGTATTTT. It is translated as CASSYPGPGGRLPSTDTQYF.

The chain links TRBV7-2 to TRBJ2-1, with TRBD2 identical over 9 bases. Germline V lookup: CDR1 SGHTA, CDR2 FQGNSA. J lost 3 bases, V lost 6 bases, and 6 bases had no gene match. The CDR3 is 15 amino acids. As DNA, the CDR3 is TGTGCCAGCAGACCCGCGGGGGGGAACTACAATGAGCAGTTCTTC. Its translation is CASRPAGGNYNEQFF.

The chain has TRBV11-2 and TRBJ2-1, with D perhaps TRBD2 (6 bases). From germline, CDR1 is SGHAT and CDR2 FQNNGV. The CDR3 consists of 15 residues. V was clipped by 3 bases and J by 7 bases, with 16 bases between them. DNA for the CDR3: TGTGCCAGCAGCTTTTCGGAGGGAGCGAGGAATGAGCAGTTCTTC. Residues: CASSFSEGARNEQFF.

The rearrangement joins TRBV7-2 to TRBJ2-3; 12 nucleotides match TRBD2. Per the germline V gene, CDR1 is SGHTA and CDR2 is FQGNSA. The ends lost 5 bases at V and 5 bases at J; junction bases unmatched: 2. The CDR3 is made up of 14 amino acids. CDR3 protein: CASSASGGVDTQYF. Here the CDR3 DNA reads TGTGCCAGCAGCGCTAGCGGGGGGGTAGATACGCAGTATTTT.

The chain uses TRBV7-9 and TRBJ2-2, with 10 bases matching TRBD2. The junction had 13 bases not matched to a gene; V was cut back by 11 bases and J by 7 bases. Germline lookup yields CDR1 SEHNR and CDR2 FQNEAQ (reference sequence). The CDR3 length is 15 residues. CDR3 sequence: CASTVGTSERGELFF. The DNA for the CDR3 is TGTGCCTCAACGGTGGGGACTAGCGAACGCGGGGAGCTGTTTTTT.

The CDR3 DNA is TGTGCCAGCAGTGTTCGGACAAAGAACACTGAAGCTTTCTTT. It translates to CASSVRTKNTEAFF. The rearrangement links TRBV6-1 to TRBJ1-1, with D tentatively TRBD1 (5 bases). The CDR3 extends over 14 amino acids. V lost 4 bases and J 1 base, leaving 10 bases between the germline ends. The germline V gene encodes CDR1 MNHNS and CDR2 SASEGT.

The chain combines TRBV5-1 with TRBJ2-7, with 10 bases identical to TRBD2. CDR1 is SGHRS, CDR2 YFSETQ, per germline. The junction had 4 bases not matched to a gene; V was cut back by 4 bases and J by 3 bases. The CDR3 contains 14 residues. DNA of the CDR3: TGCGCCAGCAGCCTACTAGCGGGAAGCTACGAGCAGTACTTC. Encoded protein: CASSLLAGSYEQYF.

V and J are TRBV5-4 and TRBJ2-3; 10 nucleotides agree with TRBD2. There are 15 residues in the CDR3. In germline, CDR1 is SGHNT, CDR2 YYREEE (reference sequence). J gave up 4 bases and V 5 bases, and 7 bases lay outside the gene matches. CDR3 DNA sequence: TGTGCCAGCAGTAGAGCGGGAGGGCCGTCAGATACGCAGTATTTT. Protein product: CASSRAGGPSDTQYF.

The V and J genes are TRBV9 and TRBJ2-1, with a possible D match to TRBD2 (6 bases). V was clipped by 0 bases and J by 5 bases, with 15 bases between them. The germline gives CDR1 SGDLS, CDR2 YYNGEE. This CDR3 comprises 16 residues. CDR3 in amino acids: CASSVGGREVDNEQFF. The DNA for the CDR3 is TGTGCCAGCAGCGTAGGAGGCAGGGAGGTCGACAATGAGCAGTTCTTC.

The chain uses TRBV4-3 and TRBJ1-2, with D possibly being TRBD1 (5 bases). The germline V gene encodes CDR1 LGHNA and CDR2 YSLEER. The CDR3 extends over 15 amino acids. The V and J ends lost 0 bases and 4 bases respectively, with 12 bases between them. The CDR3 spells CASSQENRRPYGYTF. For the CDR3, the DNA is TGCGCCAGCAGCCAAGAGAACAGGAGACCCTATGGCTACACCTTC.

Here the CDR3 DNA reads TGTGCCAGCAGTGACTCCGGCGGAGCCAGCACAGATACGCAGTATTTT. Translating it yields CASSDSGGASTDTQYF. The V call is TRBV6-4, the J call TRBJ2-3; D ambiguous. Looked up from germline, CDR1 is MRHNA and CDR2 is SNTAGT. Trimming took off 0 bases at V and 0 bases at J, with 10 bases between the two ends. CDR3 length: 16 residues.

The rearrangement links TRBV18 to TRBJ1-3; the D gene is possibly TRBD1 (5 bases). Germline CDR1 reads KGHSH; CDR2 reads LQKENI. V dropped 4 bases and J dropped 1 base, with 20 bases sitting between them. CDR3 length: 18 amino acids. The CDR3 nucleotides are TGTGCCAGCTCACAACTACCCCGGCAGGGAAGTTCTGGAAACACCATATATTTT. As protein: CASSQLPRQGSSGNTIYF.

The CDR3 sequence: CASRGPGGGDTEAFF. The CDR3 DNA is TGCGCCAGCCGGGGCCCAGGGGGCGGTGACACTGAAGCTTTCTTT. The J gene is TRBJ1-1, the V gene TRBV5-1; 8 positions match TRBD1. The CDR3 runs to 15 residues. The germline V gene has CDR1 SGHRS and CDR2 YFSETQ. The ends lost 7 bases at V and 3 bases at J; junction bases unmatched: 11.

The chain employs TRBV6-1 and TRBJ1-2, with D possibly matching TRBD1 (5 bases). V was clipped by 3 bases and J by 12 bases, with 17 bases between them. The germline V gene has CDR1 MNHNS and CDR2 SASEGT. This CDR3 has 13 residues. The CDR3 sequence is CASSEGQALSDTF. CDR3 nucleotide sequence: TGTGCCAGCAGTGAGGGGCAGGCCCTCTCTGACACCTTC.

The chain has TRBV9 and TRBJ1-2; D is unclear. The CDR3 has 13 amino acids. Trimming left V 0 bases short and J 3 bases short, with 6 bases between. Per germline, CDR1 SGDLS and CDR2 YYNGEE. CDR3 sequence reads: CASSVDADYGYTF. CDR3 in DNA: TGTGCCAGCAGCGTAGATGCGGACTATGGCTACACCTTC.